The 32 T cell receptor beta chains reported below all come from one sample, sequenced in a study of early T cells in non-severe SARS-CoV-2 infection. TCRdb independently ran MiXCR on the 5' RACE reads; one entry per CDR3 protein. The table includes 55,000 to 75,000 distinct CDR3 sequences, roughly an eighth detected once. The sequencing sample was made of whole blood. The source is an adult who was a healthcare worker with PCR-confirmed SARS-CoV-2 infection or an uninfected control (not recorded which).

This clonotype was seen at least ten times. The chain is built from TRBV5-1 and TRBJ2-1; possibly TRBD2 for D (6 bases). Per the germline V gene, CDR1 is SGHRS and CDR2 is YFSETQ. V was clipped by 7 bases and J by 7 bases, with 21 bases between them. There are 15 residues in the CDR3. The chain's CDR3 is CASGRSPRRDNEQFF. CDR3 DNA: TGCGCCAGCGGCCGATCGCCCCGGAGGGATAATGAGCAGTTCTTC. Drawing the rest from reference TRBV5-1 and TRBJ2-1, the complete variable domain is KAGVTQTPRYLIKTRGQQVTLSCSPISGHRSVSWYQQTPGQGLQFLFEYFSETQRNKGNFPGRFSGRQFSNSRSEMNVSTLELGDSALYLCASGRSPRRDNEQFFGPGTRLTVL.

This clonotype was detected many times. The genes are TRBV27 and TRBJ1-1; D may be TRBD1 (5 bases). From germline, CDR1 is MNHEY and CDR2 SMNVEV (reference sequence). V shed 2 bases and J shed 7 bases, with 14 bases lying between them. CDR3 size: 14 residues. The chain's CDR3 is CASSLGVGVSEAFF. DNA of the CDR3: TGTGCCAGCAGTTTAGGGGTAGGGGTCAGTGAAGCTTTCTTT.

Comments on this clonotype: Likely a read error: the CDR3 ends without its conserved phenylalanine or tryptophan. This sequence joins TRBV20-1 and TRBJ2-7; D not certain. V gave up 0 bases and J gave up 5 bases, with 14 bases separating them. CDR3 length: 14 residues. Germline CDR1 is DFQATT and CDR2 is SNEGSKA (reference sequence). CDR3 residues: CSARDRMAGDEQYL. In DNA form, the CDR3 reads TGCAGTGCTAGAGATCGGATGGCAGGTGACGAGCAGTACTTG.

This clonotype was found a few times. V usage is TRBV19 and J usage is TRBJ2-6; 7 positions match TRBD2. Germline CDR1 is LNHDA and CDR2 is SQIVND (reference sequence). The V segment lost 7 bases and the J segment 0 bases; nucleotides outside the gene matches: 9. This CDR3 region has 17 residues. CDR3 loop: CASTSRGVSSGANVLTF. Written as DNA, the CDR3 is TGTGCCAGTACATCCCGGGGGGTCAGCTCTGGGGCCAACGTCCTGACTTTC.

This clonotype was recorded at least ten times. This chain uses TRBV20-1 with TRBJ2-1, with TRBD2 identical over 11 bases. Germline loops: CDR1 DFQATT, CDR2 SNEGSKA (reference sequence). The CDR3 runs to 14 residues. With V trimmed by 4 bases and J by 5 bases, 4 bases remained unmatched. CDR3 sequence (DNA): TGCAGTGCTACCCCGGGACTAGCGGACAATGAGCAGTTCTTC. Its translation: CSATPGLADNEQFF.

This clonotype has ten or more counts. The genes are TRBV2 and TRBJ1-1; a possible D gene is TRBD1 (6 bases). The CDR3 is made up of 14 amino acids. V lost 9 bases, J lost 7 bases, and 21 bases lay in between. Germline CDR1 reads SNHLY; CDR2 reads FYNNEI. CDR3 amino acids: CARPRVRGVNEAFF. DNA of the CDR3: TGTGCCAGGCCTCGGGTCAGGGGTGTTAATGAAGCTTTCTTT.

The rearrangement joins TRBV4-2 to TRBJ2-2; D may be TRBD1 or TRBD2 (6 bases each). Trimming cost V 3 bases and J 4 bases, with 12 bases left between them. Looked up from germline, CDR1 is LGHNA and CDR2 is YNFKEQ. This CDR3 has 15 amino acids. The CDR3 nucleotides are TGTGCCAGCAGCCAGGAGGAGGGGGGCACCGGGGAGCTGTTTTTT. Its protein is CASSQEEGGTGELFF.

This clonotype has a handful of counts. The chain has TRBV5-1 and TRBJ1-5; D uncertain. This CDR3 has 13 amino acids. The V and J ends lost 4 bases and 5 bases respectively, with 10 bases between them. Per the germline V gene, CDR1 is SGHRS and CDR2 is YFSETQ. The CDR3, as DNA: TGCGCCAGCAGCCTGCGAGGAGATCAGCCCCAGCATTTT. Protein sequence: CASSLRGDQPQHF.

A note on this clonotype: The DNA is omitted, as the CDR3 cannot be located on it reliably, and the CDR3 follows TCRdb's listing. The chain employs TRBV7-5 and TRBJ2-3. TRBV7-5 is described as a pseudogene. The length of the CDR3 is 19 amino acids, counting both ends. The CDR3 region is CISVSEACIRRLSTDTQYF.

There are many counts of this clonotype. CDR3 amino acids: CASSIVEAGAETQYF. The CDR3 DNA reads TGTGCCAGTAGTATTGTGGAGGCGGGAGCAGAGACCCAGTACTTC. J is TRBJ2-5 and V is TRBV19; 7 nucleotides line up with TRBD2. Germline values: CDR1 LNHDA, CDR2 SQIVND (reference sequence). The trim removed 3 bases at V and 4 bases at J, leaving 8 bases unmatched. The CDR3 is 15 residues long.

This clonotype has a count of ten or more. The chain links TRBV28 to TRBJ2-7; 9 bases map to TRBD2. Unmatched junction bases numbered 7, after V lost 2 bases and J lost 5 bases. Germline CDR1 is MDHEN and CDR2 is SYDVKM. The CDR3 is made up of 15 amino acids. The CDR3 spells CASSLLAGYGDEQYF. The CDR3 DNA sequence: TGTGCCAGCAGTTTACTAGCGGGATATGGGGACGAGCAGTACTTC.

This chain uses TRBV6-2 or TRBV6-3 with TRBJ2-1; no definite D call. The germline V gene has CDR1 MNHEY and CDR2 SVGEGT. Trimming cost V 5 bases and J 8 bases, with 7 bases left between them. There are 11 residues in the CDR3. CDR3 amino acids: CASSLGYEQFF. In DNA, the CDR3 is TGTGCCAGCAGTCTAGGGTATGAGCAGTTCTTC.

V is TRBV6-2 or TRBV6-3 and J is TRBJ2-7, with D possibly being TRBD1 (5 bases). CDR1 and CDR2 (germline): MNHEY, SVGEGT. V lost 2 bases, J lost 5 bases, and 16 bases lay in between. CDR3 length equals 15 residues. The CDR3 DNA reads as TGTGCCAGCAGTTACAGCCAGGGTCATTTAAACGAGCAGTACTTC. Its translation: CASSYSQGHLNEQYF.

V gene TRBV29-1 combines with J gene TRBJ2-1; D unresolved. Germline values: CDR1 SQVTM, CDR2 ANQGSEA. This CDR3 is built from 11 residues. Trimming pared 7 bases from V and 3 bases from J, leaving 7 bases between. The CDR3 protein is CSGSLYNEQFF. DNA of the CDR3: TGCAGCGGGAGTCTCTACAATGAGCAGTTCTTC.

The genes are TRBV19 and TRBJ1-2; TRBD1 is a possible D gene (6 bases). V lost 10 bases and J 5 bases, leaving 26 bases between the germline ends. Germline CDR1 is LNHDA and CDR2 is SQIVND (reference sequence). CDR3 length equals 16 residues. The DNA of the CDR3 is TGTGCCACCCGGGGGCAGGCGGGATACGACGTTTATGGCTACACCTTC. Amino acid sequence: CATRGQAGYDVYGYTF.

Ten or more counts support this clonotype. The gene calls are TRBV6-1 and TRBJ1-2; D gene ambiguous. Germline-derived CDR1 and CDR2 are MNHNS and SASEGT. The CDR3 consists of 13 residues. The V gene lost 6 bases and the J gene lost 3 bases, with 11 bases spanning the gap. The CDR3 protein is CASSADGDYGYTF. In DNA form, the CDR3 reads TGTGCCAGCAGCGCTGACGGAGACTATGGCTACACCTTC.

This clonotype was counted ten times or more. The chain combines TRBV20-1 with TRBJ2-7; 9 bases map to TRBD1. The CDR3 runs to 15 residues. Per the germline V gene, CDR1 is DFQATT and CDR2 is SNEGSKA (reference sequence). V lost 3 bases to trimming and J lost 5 bases; unmatched junction nucleotides: 11. The CDR3 spells CSASKPGQGSHEQYF. The CDR3 nucleotides are TGCAGTGCTAGCAAACCGGGACAGGGATCCCACGAGCAGTACTTC.

The chain is built from TRBV7-9 and TRBJ2-7; 7 positions agree with TRBD2. The germline V gene encodes CDR1 SEHNR and CDR2 FQNEAQ (reference sequence). This CDR3 is 14 amino acids long. V was pared by 4 bases and J by 2 bases, with 5 bases of the junction left unmatched. The CDR3 bases are TGTGCCAGCAGCTGGGGGGGTCCTACCTACGAGCAGTACTTC. Its protein product is CASSWGGPTYEQYF.

This clonotype has more than one count but fewer than ten. J is TRBJ2-2 and V is TRBV28, with 16 bases aligning to TRBD2. Germline assignment: CDR1 MDHEN and CDR2 SYDVKM. Trimming at V came to 7 bases and at J to 7 bases, leaving 18 bases not matched to a gene. This CDR3 is 20 amino acids long. The CDR3 here is CASTRHGTSGRGRRIGELFF. Here the CDR3 DNA reads TGTGCCAGCACCCGTCACGGGACTAGCGGGAGGGGACGGAGGATCGGGGAGCTGTTTTTT.

Many counts were recorded for this clonotype. The rearrangement joins TRBV29-1 to TRBJ2-5; TRBD2 matches 9 bases. CDR3 length: 14 residues. The V and J ends lost 4 bases and 6 bases, in that order; junction bases with no gene match: 9. Germline V gene data show CDR1 as SQVTM and CDR2 as ANQGSEA. The CDR3 nucleotides are TGCAGCGTTGGAGGAGCGGGAGGCGGAAAGACCCAGTACTTC. Its protein is CSVGGAGGGKTQYF.

The genes are TRBV9 and TRBJ2-7, with D tentatively TRBD2 (5 bases). V was trimmed by 0 bases and J by 2 bases, leaving 12 bases between them. The CDR3 has 15 residues. Germline CDR1 reads SGDLS; CDR2 reads YYNGEE. The DNA of the CDR3 is TGTGCCAGCAGCGTAGGCGACGGGGTCACCTACGAGCAGTACTTC. Its translation is CASSVGDGVTYEQYF.

This clonotype was seen only once. The chain employs TRBV5-1 and TRBJ2-1; tentatively, D is TRBD2 (5 bases). This CDR3 is built from 13 residues. Germline CDR1 SGHRS, CDR2 YFSETQ. Trimming pared 4 bases from V and 8 bases from J, leaving 13 bases between. This chain's CDR3 is CASSPGKLDEQFF. The DNA of the CDR3 is TGCGCCAGCAGCCCCGGGAAGCTGGATGAGCAGTTCTTC. Looking up the rest from reference TRBV5-1 and TRBJ2-1 gives the full variable domain: KAGVTQTPRYLIKTRGQQVTLSCSPISGHRSVSWYQQTPGQGLQFLFEYFSETQRNKGNFPGRFSGRQFSNSRSEMNVSTLELGDSALYLCASSPGKLDEQFFGPGTRLTVL.

In its sample, this clonotype was seen once. The chain recombines TRBV20-1 with TRBJ2-1, with D tentatively TRBD1 (5 bases). The germline gives CDR1 DFQATT, CDR2 SNEGSKA (reference sequence). Trimming took 3 bases from V and 2 from J, leaving 14 bases between them. The CDR3 runs 15 residues. CDR3 protein: CSARKGIVTYNEQFF. Written as DNA, the CDR3 is TGCAGTGCTAGGAAGGGGATCGTAACCTACAATGAGCAGTTCTTC.

The J gene is TRBJ2-7, the V gene TRBV12-3 or TRBV12-4; D call uncertain. This CDR3 has 13 residues. V was trimmed by 1 base and J by 2 bases, leaving 6 bases between them. CDR3 residues: CASSLEGAYEQYF. CDR3 DNA: TGTGCCAGCAGTTTAGAGGGCGCCTACGAGCAGTACTTC.

The chain employs TRBV28 and TRBJ2-3, with TRBD1 matching over 9 bases. The V gene's germline CDR1 is MDHEN and CDR2 SYDVKM. CDR3 length: 16 amino acids. V lost 5 bases, J lost 5 bases, and 11 bases stayed unmatched. The CDR3 region is CASSTTGQGHRDTQYF. The CDR3 nucleotides are TGTGCCAGCAGTACAACCGGACAGGGGCATCGAGATACGCAGTATTTT.

J is TRBJ2-2 and V is TRBV5-6; 7 nucleotides align to TRBD2. Germline lookup yields CDR1 SGHDT and CDR2 YYEEEE. The CDR3 is 16 residues long. Losses at the gene ends were 4 bases for V and 4 bases for J; bases not matched to a gene: 10. The CDR3 region has the DNA TGTGCCAGCAGCCTGGGACTAATTAGAATCACCGGGGAGCTGTTTTTT. It is translated as CASSLGLIRITGELFF.

The gene calls are TRBV27 and TRBJ2-3; D remains unclear. Germline lookup yields CDR1 MNHEY and CDR2 SMNVEV (reference sequence). V lost 9 bases to trimming and J lost 1 base, with 11 bases between them. The CDR3 sequence is 13 residues long. Written as DNA, the CDR3 is TGTGCCAGTCGCTATAGCCGCACAGATACGCAGTATTTT. The encoded protein is CASRYSRTDTQYF.

This clonotype has a handful of counts. This chain links TRBV18 with TRBJ1-1; D call uncertain. The CDR3 is made up of 14 amino acids. V was clipped by 5 bases and J by 5 bases, with 15 bases between them. In germline, CDR1 is KGHSH, CDR2 LQKENI. The CDR3: CASSTNRENTEAFF. In DNA, the CDR3 is TGTGCCAGCTCAACCAATAGGGAGAATACTGAAGCTTTCTTT.

There are many counts of this clonotype. V usage is TRBV3-1 and J usage is TRBJ2-1; TRBD2 might be the D (6 bases). The germline gives CDR1 LGHDT, CDR2 YNNKEL (reference sequence). Trimming left V 4 bases short and J 9 bases short, with 22 bases between. The CDR3 has 16 residues. CDR3 nucleotides: TGTGCCAGCAGCCCAGGAGGGCCCCGTGGGAGTAGTGAGCAGTTCTTC. This gives the protein CASSPGGPRGSSEQFF.

There are many counts of this clonotype. The rearrangement uses TRBV5-1 and TRBJ2-3, with TRBD1 identical over 9 bases. V trimming: 4 bases; J trimming: 1 base; junction bases outside the gene matches: 4. The CDR3 has 15 amino acids. Germline CDR1 SGHRS, CDR2 YFSETQ. The CDR3 coding sequence is TGCGCCAGCAGCGAACAGGGGGCAGGCACAGATACGCAGTATTTT. Encoded protein: CASSEQGAGTDTQYF.

With regard to this clonotype: Compared with germline, one end of the junction differs, possibly owing to a read error. This chain uses TRBV28 with TRBJ1-2; D is undetermined. In germline, CDR1 is MDHEN, CDR2 SYDVKM. The CDR3 has 16 amino acids. CDR3 sequence (DNA): TGTGCCAGCAGCTTATCCTCGGGCCGCGCTTCGAATGGCTACACCTTC. Residues: CASSLSSGRASNGYTF.

There are a few counts of this clonotype. CDR3 DNA sequence: TGCAGTGCTAGAGATCGCACAGTTGCGAGTCCCGAGCAGTACTTC. Amino acids: CSARDRTVASPEQYF. The chain joins TRBV20-1 to TRBJ2-7, with D hard to call. CDR3 length: 15 residues. Germline values: CDR1 DFQATT, CDR2 SNEGSKA (reference sequence). V was cut by 0 bases and J by 6 bases, with 18 bases left in between.